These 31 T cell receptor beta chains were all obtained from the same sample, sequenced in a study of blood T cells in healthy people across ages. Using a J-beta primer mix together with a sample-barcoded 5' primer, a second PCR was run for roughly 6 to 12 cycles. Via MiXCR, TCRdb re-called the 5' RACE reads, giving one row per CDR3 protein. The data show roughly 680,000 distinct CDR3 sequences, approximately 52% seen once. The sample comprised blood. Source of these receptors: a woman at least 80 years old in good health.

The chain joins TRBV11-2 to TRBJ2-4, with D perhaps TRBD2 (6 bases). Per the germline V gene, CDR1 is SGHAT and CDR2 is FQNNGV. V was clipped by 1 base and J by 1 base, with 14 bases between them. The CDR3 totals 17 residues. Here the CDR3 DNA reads TGTGCCAGCAGCTTAGTTGGGGCAGGGAGGGCCAAAAACATTCAGTACTTC. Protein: CASSLVGAGRAKNIQYF. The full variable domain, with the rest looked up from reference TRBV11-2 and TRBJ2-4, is EAGVAQSPRYKIIEKRQSVAFWCNPISGHATLYWYQQILGQGPKLLIQFQNNGVVDDSQLPKDRFSAERLKGVDSTLKIQPAKLEDSAVYLCASSLVGAGRAKNIQYFGAGTRLSVL.

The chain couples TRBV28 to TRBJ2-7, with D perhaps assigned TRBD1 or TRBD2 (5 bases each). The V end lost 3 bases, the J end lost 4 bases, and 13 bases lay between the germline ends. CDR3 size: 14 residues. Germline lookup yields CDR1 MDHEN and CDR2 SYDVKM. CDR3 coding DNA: TGTGCCAGCAGTTTTATCTCGGGGCCATACGAGCAGTACTTC. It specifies CASSFISGPYEQYF. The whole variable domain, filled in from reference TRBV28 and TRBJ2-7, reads DVKVTQSSRYLVKRTGEKVFLECVQDMDHENMFWYRQDPGLGLRLIYFSYDVKMKEKGDIPEGYSVSREKKERFSLILESASTNQTSMYLCASSFISGPYEQYFGPGTRLTVT.

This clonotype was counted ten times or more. The CDR3 region is CASSVRGNGDAEQYF. In DNA form, the CDR3 reads TGTGCCAGCAGCGTAAGGGGGAACGGGGACGCCGAGCAGTACTTC. The gene calls are TRBV9 and TRBJ2-7; a possible D gene is TRBD1 (6 bases). Per the germline V gene, CDR1 is SGDLS and CDR2 is YYNGEE. This CDR3 spans 15 amino acids. V was clipped by 1 base and J by 6 bases, with 17 bases between them.

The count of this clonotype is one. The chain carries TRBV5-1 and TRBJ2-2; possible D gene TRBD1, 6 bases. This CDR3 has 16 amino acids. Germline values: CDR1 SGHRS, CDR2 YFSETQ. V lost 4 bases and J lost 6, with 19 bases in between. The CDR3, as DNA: TGCGCCAGCAGCCCCCCCCCGACAGGAGTCCCCGGGGAGCTGTTTTTT. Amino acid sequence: CASSPPPTGVPGELFF.

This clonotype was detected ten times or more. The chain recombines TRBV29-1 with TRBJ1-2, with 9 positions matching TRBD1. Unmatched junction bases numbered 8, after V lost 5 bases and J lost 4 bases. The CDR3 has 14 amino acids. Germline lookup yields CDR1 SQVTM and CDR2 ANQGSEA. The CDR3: CSVQGQGAPYGYTF. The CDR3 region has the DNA TGCAGCGTTCAGGGACAGGGCGCTCCCTATGGCTACACCTTC.

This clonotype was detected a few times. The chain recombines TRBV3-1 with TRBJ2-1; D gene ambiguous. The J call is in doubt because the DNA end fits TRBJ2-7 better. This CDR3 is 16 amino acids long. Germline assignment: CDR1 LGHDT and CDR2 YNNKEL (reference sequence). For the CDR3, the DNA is TGTGCCAGCAGCCAAGATTCTGGGTCTTCCTACAATGAGCAGTACTTC. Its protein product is CASSQDSGSSYNEQYF.

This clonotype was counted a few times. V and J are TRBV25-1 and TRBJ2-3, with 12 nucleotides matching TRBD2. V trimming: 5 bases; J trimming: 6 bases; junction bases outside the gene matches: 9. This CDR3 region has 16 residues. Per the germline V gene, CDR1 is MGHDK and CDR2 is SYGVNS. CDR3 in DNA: TGTGCCAGCAGTCCCCATACTAGCGGGGGGACCGATACGCAGTATTTT. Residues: CASSPHTSGGTDTQYF. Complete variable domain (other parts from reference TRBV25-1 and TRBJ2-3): EADIYQTPRYLVIGTGKKITLECSQTMGHDKMYWYQQDPGMELHLIHYSYGVNSTEKGDLSSESTVSRIRTEHFPLTLESARPSHTSQYLCASSPHTSGGTDTQYFGPGTRLTVL.

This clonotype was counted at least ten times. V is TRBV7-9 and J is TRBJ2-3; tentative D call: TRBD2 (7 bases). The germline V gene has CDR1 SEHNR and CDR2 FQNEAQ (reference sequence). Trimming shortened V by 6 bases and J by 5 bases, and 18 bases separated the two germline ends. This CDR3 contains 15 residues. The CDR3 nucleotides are TGTGCCAGCAGTCAAGGGGGGGCGAATAAAGATACGCAGTATTTT. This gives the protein CASSQGGANKDTQYF.

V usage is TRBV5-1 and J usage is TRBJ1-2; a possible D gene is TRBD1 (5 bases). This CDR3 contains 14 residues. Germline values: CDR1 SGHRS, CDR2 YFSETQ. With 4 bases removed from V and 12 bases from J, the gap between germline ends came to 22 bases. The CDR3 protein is CASSPTVGNYCHTF. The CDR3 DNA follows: TGCGCCAGCAGCCCGACAGTGGGTAACTATTGCCACACCTTC.

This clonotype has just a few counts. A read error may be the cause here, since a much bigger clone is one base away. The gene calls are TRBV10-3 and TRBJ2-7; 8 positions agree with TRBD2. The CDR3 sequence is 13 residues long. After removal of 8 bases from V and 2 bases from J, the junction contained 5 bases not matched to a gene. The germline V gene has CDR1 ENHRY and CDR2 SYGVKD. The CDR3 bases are TGTGCCATCGGGACGGGAGGGCCCTACGAGCAGTACTTC. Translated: CAIGTGGPYEQYF.

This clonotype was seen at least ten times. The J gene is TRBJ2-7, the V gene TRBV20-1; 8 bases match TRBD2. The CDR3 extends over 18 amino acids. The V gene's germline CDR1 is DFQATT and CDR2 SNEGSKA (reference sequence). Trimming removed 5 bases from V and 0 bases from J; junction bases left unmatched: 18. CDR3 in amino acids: CSADGVVAGLSTSYEQYF. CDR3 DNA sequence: TGCAGTGCTGACGGGGTGGTAGCGGGACTTTCTACCTCCTACGAGCAGTACTTC.

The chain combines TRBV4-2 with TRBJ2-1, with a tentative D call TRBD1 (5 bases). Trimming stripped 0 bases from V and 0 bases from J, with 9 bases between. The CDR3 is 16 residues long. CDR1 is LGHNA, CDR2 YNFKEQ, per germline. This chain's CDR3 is CASSQDLDSSYNEQFF. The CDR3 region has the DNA TGTGCCAGCAGCCAAGATCTCGACAGCTCCTACAATGAGCAGTTCTTC.

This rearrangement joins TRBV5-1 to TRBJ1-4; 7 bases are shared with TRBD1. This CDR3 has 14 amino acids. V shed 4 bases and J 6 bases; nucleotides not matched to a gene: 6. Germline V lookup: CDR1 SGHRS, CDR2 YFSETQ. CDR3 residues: CASSLTGTDEKLFF. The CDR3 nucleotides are TGCGCCAGCAGCCTGACCGGGACAGATGAAAAACTGTTTTTT.

CDR3 nucleotides: TGTGCCAGCAGCGCGCGGGGGGGCGATGAGCAGTTCTTC. Amino acid sequence: CASSARGGDEQFF. The chain recombines TRBV7-2 with TRBJ2-1, with TRBD2 matching over 9 bases. The CDR3 extends over 13 amino acids. Trimming cost V 5 bases and J 8 bases; bases outside gene matches: 4. CDR1 is SGHTA, CDR2 FQGNSA, per germline.

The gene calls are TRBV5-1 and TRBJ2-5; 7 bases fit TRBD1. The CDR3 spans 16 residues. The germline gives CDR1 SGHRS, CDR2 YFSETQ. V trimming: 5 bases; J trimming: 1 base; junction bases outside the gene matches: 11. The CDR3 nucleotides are TGCGCCAGCAGATACAAAACAGGGGCCATCCAAGAGACCCAGTACTTC. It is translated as CASRYKTGAIQETQYF.

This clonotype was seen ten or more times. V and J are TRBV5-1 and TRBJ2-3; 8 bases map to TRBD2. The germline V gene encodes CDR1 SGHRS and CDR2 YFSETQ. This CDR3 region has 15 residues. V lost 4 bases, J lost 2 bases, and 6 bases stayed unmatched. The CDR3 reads CASSIIAGFTDTQYF. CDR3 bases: TGCGCCAGCAGCATCATAGCGGGGTTCACAGATACGCAGTATTTT.

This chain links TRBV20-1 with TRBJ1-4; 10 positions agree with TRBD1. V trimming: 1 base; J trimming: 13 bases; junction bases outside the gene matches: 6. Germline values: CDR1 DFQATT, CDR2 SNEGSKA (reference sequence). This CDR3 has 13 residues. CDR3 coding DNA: TGCAGTGCTAGAGCCGGGACAGGGGATGGACTGTTTTTT. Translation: CSARAGTGDGLFF.

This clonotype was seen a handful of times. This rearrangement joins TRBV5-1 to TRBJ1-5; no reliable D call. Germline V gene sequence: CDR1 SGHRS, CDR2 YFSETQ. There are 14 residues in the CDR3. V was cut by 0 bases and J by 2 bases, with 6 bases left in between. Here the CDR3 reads CASSLDFGNQPQHF. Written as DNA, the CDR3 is TGCGCCAGCAGCTTGGATTTCGGCAATCAGCCCCAGCATTTT.

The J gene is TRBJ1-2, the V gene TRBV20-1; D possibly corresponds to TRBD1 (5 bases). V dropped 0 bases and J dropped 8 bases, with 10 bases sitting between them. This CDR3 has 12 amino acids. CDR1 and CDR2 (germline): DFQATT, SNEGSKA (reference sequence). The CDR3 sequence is CSARDPGRGYTF. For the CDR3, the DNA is TGCAGTGCTAGAGATCCGGGGCGAGGCTACACCTTC.

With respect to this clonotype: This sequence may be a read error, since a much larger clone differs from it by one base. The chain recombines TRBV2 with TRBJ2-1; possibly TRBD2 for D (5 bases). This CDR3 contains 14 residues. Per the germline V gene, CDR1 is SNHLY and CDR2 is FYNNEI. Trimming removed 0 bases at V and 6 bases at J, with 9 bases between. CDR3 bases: TGTGCCAGCAGTGAAGCCGGGGTCTGCAATGAGCAGTTCTTC. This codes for CASSEAGVCNEQFF.

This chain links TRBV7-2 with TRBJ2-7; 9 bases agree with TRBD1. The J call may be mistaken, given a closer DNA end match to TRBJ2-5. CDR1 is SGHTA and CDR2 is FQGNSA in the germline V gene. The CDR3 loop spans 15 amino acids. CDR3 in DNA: TGTGCCAGCAGCACAAGACAGGGGGGTACGGAGACCCAGTACTTC. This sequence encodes CASSTRQGGTETQYF.

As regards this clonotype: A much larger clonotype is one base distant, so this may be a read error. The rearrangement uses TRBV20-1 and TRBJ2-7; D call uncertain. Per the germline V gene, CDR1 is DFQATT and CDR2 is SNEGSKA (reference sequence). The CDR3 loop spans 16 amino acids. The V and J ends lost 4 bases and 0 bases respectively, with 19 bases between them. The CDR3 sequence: CSATPIKALSSYEQYF. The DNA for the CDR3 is TGCAGTGCTACGCCGATAAAAGCATTAAGCTCCTACGAGCAGTACTTC.

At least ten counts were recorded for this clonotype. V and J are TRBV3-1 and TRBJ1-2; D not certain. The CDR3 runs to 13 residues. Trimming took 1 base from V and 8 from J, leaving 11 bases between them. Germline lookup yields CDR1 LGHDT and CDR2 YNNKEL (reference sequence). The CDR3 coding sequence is TGTGCCAGCAGCCAAGGGACCCTGAGGGGCTACACCTTC. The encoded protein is CASSQGTLRGYTF.

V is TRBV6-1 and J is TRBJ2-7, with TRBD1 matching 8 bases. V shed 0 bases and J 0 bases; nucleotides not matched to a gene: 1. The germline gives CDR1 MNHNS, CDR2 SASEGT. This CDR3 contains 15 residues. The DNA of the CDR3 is TGTGCCAGCAGTGAAGCGGGGACAGGCTCCTACGAGCAGTACTTC. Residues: CASSEAGTGSYEQYF.

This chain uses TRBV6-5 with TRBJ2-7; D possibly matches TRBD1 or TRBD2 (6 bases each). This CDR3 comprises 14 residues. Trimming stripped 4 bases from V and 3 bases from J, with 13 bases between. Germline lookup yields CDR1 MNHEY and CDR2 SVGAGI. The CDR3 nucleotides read TGTGCCAGCAGTTGGAGGGACACTCTCTACGAGCAGTACTTC. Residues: CASSWRDTLYEQYF.

The chain's CDR3 is CASRDRVGFSAGELFF. The CDR3, as DNA: TGTGCCAGCAGGGATCGTGTCGGATTCAGTGCCGGGGAGCTGTTTTTT. The rearrangement links TRBV2 to TRBJ2-2, with D uncertain. CDR1 and CDR2 from the germline V gene are SNHLY and FYNNEI. V was shortened by 6 bases and J by 6 bases, with 20 bases between the two germline ends. This CDR3 region has 16 residues.

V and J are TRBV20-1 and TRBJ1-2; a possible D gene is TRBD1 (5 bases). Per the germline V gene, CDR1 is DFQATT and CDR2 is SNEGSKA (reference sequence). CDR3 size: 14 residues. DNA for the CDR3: TGCACCGTCTCGAGCCACCGGGACGACTATGGCTACACCTTC. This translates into CTVSSHRDDYGYTF.

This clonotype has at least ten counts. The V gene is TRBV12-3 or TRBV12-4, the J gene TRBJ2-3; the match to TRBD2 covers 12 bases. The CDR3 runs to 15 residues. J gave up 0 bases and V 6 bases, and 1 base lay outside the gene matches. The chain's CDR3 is CASSGTSGSTDTQYF. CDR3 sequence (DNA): TGTGCCAGCAGCGGGACTAGCGGGAGCACAGATACGCAGTATTTT.

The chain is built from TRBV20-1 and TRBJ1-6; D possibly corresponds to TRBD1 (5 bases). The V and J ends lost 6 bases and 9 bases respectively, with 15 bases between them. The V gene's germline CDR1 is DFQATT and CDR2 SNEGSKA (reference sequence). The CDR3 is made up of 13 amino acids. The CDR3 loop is CSADTGTGSPLHF. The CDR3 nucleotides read TGCAGTGCAGACACAGGAACTGGTTCACCCCTCCACTTT.

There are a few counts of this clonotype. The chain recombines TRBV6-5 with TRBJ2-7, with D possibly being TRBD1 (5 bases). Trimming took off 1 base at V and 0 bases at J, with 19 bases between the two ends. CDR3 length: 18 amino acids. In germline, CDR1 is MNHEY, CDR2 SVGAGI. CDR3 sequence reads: CASSYWGQGASSSYEQYF. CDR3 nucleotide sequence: TGTGCCAGCAGTTACTGGGGCCAGGGCGCTTCTAGCTCCTACGAGCAGTACTTC.

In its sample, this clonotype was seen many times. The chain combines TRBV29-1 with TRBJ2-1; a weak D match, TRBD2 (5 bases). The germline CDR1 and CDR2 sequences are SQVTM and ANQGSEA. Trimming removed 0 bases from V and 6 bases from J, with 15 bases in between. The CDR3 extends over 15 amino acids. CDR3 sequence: CSVEDVLGVPNEQFF. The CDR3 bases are TGCAGCGTTGAAGACGTACTAGGTGTCCCCAATGAGCAGTTCTTC.